This T cell receptor (beta chain) was sequenced for a study of blood T cell repertoires in COVID-19 (TCRdb year 2020). A note on the overall study: Samples covering the acute and convalescent phases of COVID-19 were provided by collaborators in the United States, Italy and Spain. HLA class I and class II types, where available, came from metadata supplied by the sample provider rather than from assay-based typing. The prospective study material was composed of cDNA or gDNA derived from T cells, B-cell-depleted T cells, or PBMCs. The samples were drawn from two sources: the first 160 participants of the ongoing ImmuneRACE study, and 1,000 to 1,500 subjects contributed by 6 global collaborators. The sample metadata nearly always contained a de-identified subject ID, COVID-19 status, age in years and sex. Subjects who had been exposed to COVID-19, were actively infected with it, or had recovered from it provided the deeply sampled blood TCRbeta repertoires that made up the dataset. A freely available public database, intended as a resource for researchers studying the immune response to SARS-CoV-2, is where the repertoires were released. Study-level results and caveats: The quantity of clinical and demographic metadata differed by source and by participant and was supplied without curation.

V loses 4 bases of germline sequence and J loses 8 bases, and the interval between the two ends is 17 bases. Via the germline V gene, CDR1 is ENHRY and CDR2 SYGVKD. From the cysteine through the phenylalanine, the CDR3 covers 14 amino acids. The only DNA kept is the CDR3, 42 bases in frame from the first base. TCRbeta CDR3 regions were amplified from genomic DNA using the immunoSEQ Assay, a bias-controlled multiplex PCR. From the authors' description of their analysis: Nucleated cell counts per sample were estimated from amplification of reference gene primers within the assay. To quantify the absolute abundance of each unique TCRbeta CDR3 rearrangement, sequence reads were collapsed and filtered. For each sample, productive Simpson clonality was calculated as the square root of Simpson's diversity index over productive rearrangements. TCRdb took over this immuneACCESS table, retaining in-frame rearrangements with V and J assigned. Such tables are incomplete; in checked studies, under half of the missing clones stem from an unresolved V gene, and the remainder is unexplained. That table furnishes V, J and clone size, whereas the DNA furnished D and trimming. In this sample the table shows hundreds of thousands of clones, around 87% of which occur a single time. 2% to 2.5% of the sample belongs to the ten largest clones.

In Seattle, one collaborating source enrolled patients while the infection was active and tracked those patients longitudinally over the course of disease. Collaborating institutions collected whole blood in K2EDTA tubes following their own protocols. For TCRbeta analysis, collaborators shipped samples in one of three forms: frozen whole blood, isolated PBMCs, or DNA extracted from either of those sample types. Remarks on this clone: What antigen it recognizes has not been identified. Base qualities are not provided; no much larger clone lies one nucleotide away.

The chain uses TRBV10-3 and TRBJ1-2; too little of a D gene remains to name it. Specimen: peripheral blood. The TCR originated in a woman between 55 and 75 years old with COVID-19, enrolled during active disease. The DNA sequence is given as TGTGCCATCAGTGTTTCAACAGCGGGTGCGGGCTACACCTTC. This encodes CAISVSTAGAGYTF.